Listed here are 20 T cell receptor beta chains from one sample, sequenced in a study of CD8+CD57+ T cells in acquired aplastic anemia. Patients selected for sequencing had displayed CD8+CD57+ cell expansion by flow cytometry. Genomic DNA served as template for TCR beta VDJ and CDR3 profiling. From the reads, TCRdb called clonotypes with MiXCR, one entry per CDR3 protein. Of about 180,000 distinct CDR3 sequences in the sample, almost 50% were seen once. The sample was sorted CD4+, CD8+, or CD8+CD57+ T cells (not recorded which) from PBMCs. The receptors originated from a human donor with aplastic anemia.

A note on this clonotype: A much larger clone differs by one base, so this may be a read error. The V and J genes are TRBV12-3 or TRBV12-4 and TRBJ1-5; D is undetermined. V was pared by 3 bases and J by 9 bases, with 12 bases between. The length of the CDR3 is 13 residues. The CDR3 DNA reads TGTGCCAGCAGTTTTCAGAGGGATCGGCCCCAGCATTTT. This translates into CASSFQRDRPQHF.

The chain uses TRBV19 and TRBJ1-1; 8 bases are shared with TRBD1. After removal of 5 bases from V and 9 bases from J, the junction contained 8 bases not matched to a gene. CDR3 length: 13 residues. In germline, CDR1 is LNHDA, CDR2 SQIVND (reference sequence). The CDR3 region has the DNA TGTGCCAGTAGTGAAGGACAGGGTTTTAAAGCTTTCTTT. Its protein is CASSEGQGFKAFF. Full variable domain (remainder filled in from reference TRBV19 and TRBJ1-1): DGGITQSPKYLFRKEGQNVTLSCEQNLNHDAMYWYRQDPGQGLRLIYYSQIVNDFQKGDIAEGYSVSREKKESFPLTVTSAQKNPTAFYLCASSEGQGFKAFFGQGTRLTVV.

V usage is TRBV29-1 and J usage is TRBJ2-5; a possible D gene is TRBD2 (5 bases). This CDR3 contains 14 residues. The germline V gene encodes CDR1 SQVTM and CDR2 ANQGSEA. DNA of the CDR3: TGCAGGGCTCCGGGGTGGCCCAAGAAAGAGACCCAGTACTTC. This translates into CRAPGWPKKETQYF.

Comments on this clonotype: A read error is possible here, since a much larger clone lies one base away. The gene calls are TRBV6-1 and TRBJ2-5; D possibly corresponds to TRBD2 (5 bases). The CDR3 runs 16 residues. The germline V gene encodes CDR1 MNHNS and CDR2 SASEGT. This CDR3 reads CASSSQAYPGKEAQYF. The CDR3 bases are TGTGCCAGCAGCTCCCAGGCCTACCCGGGAAAAGAGGCCCAGTACTTC.

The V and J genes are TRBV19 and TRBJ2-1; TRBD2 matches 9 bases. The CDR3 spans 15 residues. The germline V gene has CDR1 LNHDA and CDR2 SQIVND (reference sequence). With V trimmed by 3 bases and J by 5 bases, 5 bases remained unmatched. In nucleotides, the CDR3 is TGTGCCAGTAGTATCCGACTAGCGGAACACAATGAGCAGTTCTTC. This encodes CASSIRLAEHNEQFF.

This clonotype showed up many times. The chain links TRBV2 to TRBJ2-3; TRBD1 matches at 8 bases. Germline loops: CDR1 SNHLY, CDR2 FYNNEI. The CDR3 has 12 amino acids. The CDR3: CASRTGSDTQYF. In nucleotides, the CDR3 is TGTGCTTCGAGGACAGGGTCAGATACGCAGTATTTT.

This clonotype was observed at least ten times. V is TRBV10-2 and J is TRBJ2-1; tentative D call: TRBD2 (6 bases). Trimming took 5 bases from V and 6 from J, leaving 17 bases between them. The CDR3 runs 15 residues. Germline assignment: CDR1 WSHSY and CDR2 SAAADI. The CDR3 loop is CASSTGGSLGNEQFF. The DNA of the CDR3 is TGCGCCAGCAGTACTGGGGGGAGTTTAGGCAATGAGCAGTTCTTC.

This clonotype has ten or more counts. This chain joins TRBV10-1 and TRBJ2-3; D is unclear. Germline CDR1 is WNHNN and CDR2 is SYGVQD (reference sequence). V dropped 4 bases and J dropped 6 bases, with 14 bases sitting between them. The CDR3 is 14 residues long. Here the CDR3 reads CASSATQRWDTQYF. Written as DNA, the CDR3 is TGCGCCAGCAGTGCAACGCAACGGTGGGATACGCAGTATTTT.

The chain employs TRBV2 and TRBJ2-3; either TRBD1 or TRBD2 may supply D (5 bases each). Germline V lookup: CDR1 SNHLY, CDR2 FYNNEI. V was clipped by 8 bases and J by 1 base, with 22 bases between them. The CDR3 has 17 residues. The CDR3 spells CASSPPTGLGGTDTQYF. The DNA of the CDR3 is TGTGCCAGCTCACCACCGACCGGCCTGGGGGGCACAGATACGCAGTATTTT.

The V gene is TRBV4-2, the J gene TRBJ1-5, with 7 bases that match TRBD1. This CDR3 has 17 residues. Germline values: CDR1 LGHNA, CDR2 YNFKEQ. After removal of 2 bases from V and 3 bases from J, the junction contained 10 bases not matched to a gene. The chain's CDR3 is CASSQRGGGQNNQPQHF. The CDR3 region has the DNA TGTGCCAGCAGCCAAAGGGGTGGGGGACAGAACAATCAGCCCCAGCATTTT.

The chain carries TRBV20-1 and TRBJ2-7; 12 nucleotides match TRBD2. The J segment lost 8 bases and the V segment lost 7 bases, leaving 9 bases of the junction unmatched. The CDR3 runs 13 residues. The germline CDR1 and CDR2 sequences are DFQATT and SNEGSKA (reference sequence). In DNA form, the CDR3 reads TGCAGTGTTCTAGCGGGGGGGCAGTACAAGCAGTACTTC. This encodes CSVLAGGQYKQYF.

The CDR3 protein is CASSMWGGYNEQFF. For the CDR3, the DNA is TGTGCCAGTAGTATGTGGGGGGGCTACAATGAGCAGTTCTTC. The chain links TRBV19 to TRBJ2-1; TRBD2 aligns across 7 bases. In germline, CDR1 is LNHDA, CDR2 SQIVND (reference sequence). The CDR3 has 14 residues. Germline trimming cut 3 bases from V and 3 bases from J; bases unmatched to any gene: 2.

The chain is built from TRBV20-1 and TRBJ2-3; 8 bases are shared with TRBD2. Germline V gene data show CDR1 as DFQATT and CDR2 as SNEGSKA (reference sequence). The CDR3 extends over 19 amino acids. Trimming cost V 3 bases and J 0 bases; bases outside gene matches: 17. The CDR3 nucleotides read TGCAGTGCTAGGGAAAGGGTAGGACTAGCAGAAAGAAGCACAGATACGCAGTATTTT. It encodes CSARERVGLAERSTDTQYF.

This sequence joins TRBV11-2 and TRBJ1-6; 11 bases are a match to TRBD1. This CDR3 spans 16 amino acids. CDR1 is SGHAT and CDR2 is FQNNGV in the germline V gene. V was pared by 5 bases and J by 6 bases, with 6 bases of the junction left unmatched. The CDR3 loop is CASSGGQGVVNSPLHF. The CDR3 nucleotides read TGTGCCAGCAGCGGGGGACAGGGGGTAGTTAATTCACCCCTCCACTTT.

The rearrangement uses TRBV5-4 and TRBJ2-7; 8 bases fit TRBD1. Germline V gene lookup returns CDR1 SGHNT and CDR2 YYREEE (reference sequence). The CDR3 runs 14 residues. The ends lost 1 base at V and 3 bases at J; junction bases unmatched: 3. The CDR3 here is CASSLMGQDYEQYF. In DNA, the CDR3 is TGTGCCAGCAGCTTGATGGGACAGGACTACGAGCAGTACTTC. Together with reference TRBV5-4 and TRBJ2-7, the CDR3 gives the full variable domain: ETGVTQSPTHLIKTRGQQVTLRCSSQSGHNTVSWYQQALGQGPQFIFQYYREEENGRGNFPPRFSGLQFPNYSSELNVNALELDDSALYLCASSLMGQDYEQYFGPGTRLTVT.

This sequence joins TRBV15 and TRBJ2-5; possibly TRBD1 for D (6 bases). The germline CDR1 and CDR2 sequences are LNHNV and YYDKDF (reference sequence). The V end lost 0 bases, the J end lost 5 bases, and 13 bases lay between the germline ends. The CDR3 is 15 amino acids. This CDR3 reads CATSRDGGPEETQYF. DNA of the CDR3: TGTGCCACCAGCAGAGATGGGGGCCCCGAGGAGACCCAGTACTTC.

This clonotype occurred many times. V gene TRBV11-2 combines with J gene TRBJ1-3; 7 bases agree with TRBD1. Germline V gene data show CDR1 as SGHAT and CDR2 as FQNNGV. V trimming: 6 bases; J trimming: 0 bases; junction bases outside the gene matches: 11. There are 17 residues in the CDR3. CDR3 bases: TGTGCCAGCAGTTCTAGGACAGGTCTATTCTCTGGAAACACCATATATTTT. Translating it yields CASSSRTGLFSGNTIYF.

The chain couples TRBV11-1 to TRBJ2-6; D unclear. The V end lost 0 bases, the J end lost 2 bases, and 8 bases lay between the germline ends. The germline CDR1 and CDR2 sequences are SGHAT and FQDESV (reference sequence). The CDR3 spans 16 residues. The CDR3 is CASSLALTPGANVLTF. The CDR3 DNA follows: TGTGCCAGCAGCTTAGCGCTGACTCCTGGGGCCAACGTCCTGACTTTC.

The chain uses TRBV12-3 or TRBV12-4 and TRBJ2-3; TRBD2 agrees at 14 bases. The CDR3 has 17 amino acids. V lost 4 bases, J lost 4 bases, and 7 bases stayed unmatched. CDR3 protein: CASSSGTSGGSSDTQYF. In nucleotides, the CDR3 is TGTGCCAGCAGTTCGGGGACTAGCGGGGGTTCGTCAGATACGCAGTATTTT.

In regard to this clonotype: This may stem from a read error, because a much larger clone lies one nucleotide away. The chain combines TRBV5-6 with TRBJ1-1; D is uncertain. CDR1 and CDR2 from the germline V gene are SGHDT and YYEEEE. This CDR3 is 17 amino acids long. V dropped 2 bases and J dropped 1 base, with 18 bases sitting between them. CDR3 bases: TGTGCCAGCAGCTTCTCGATCCGGCACGGAGGGAACACTGAAGCTTTCTTT. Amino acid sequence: CASSFSIRHGGNTEAFF.